The 27 T cell receptor beta chains below come from one sample, sequenced in a study of response to subunit inactivated influenza vaccine. TCRdb reanalysed the RT-PCR reads using MiXCR and keeps one entry per CDR3 protein. The table shows approximately 730,000 distinct CDR3 sequences, with about 14% occurring only once. The sequenced sample was PBMCs from blood, obtained less than 15 days before vaccination. Source of these receptors: a man aged 50-59 years who received an inactivated influenza vaccine.

This chain connects TRBV30 to TRBJ2-1; 11 bases map to TRBD1. The J segment lost 14 bases and the V segment lost 1 base, leaving 4 bases of the junction unmatched. The V gene's germline CDR1 is GTSNPN and CDR2 SVGIG (reference sequence). This CDR3 is 12 amino acids long. In nucleotides, the CDR3 is TGTGCCTGGAGTGGGACAGGGGGCGTTGAGTTCTTC. Its translation is CAWSGTGGVEFF.

In this sample, this clonotype turned up a few times. The gene calls are TRBV24-1 and TRBJ2-5; D perhaps matches TRBD2 (5 bases). The CDR3 is made up of 16 amino acids. In germline, CDR1 is KGHDR, CDR2 SFDVKD. V was trimmed by 4 bases and J by 1 base, leaving 15 bases between them. The CDR3 loop reads CATSDPLPGIQETQYF. CDR3 sequence (DNA): TGTGCCACCAGTGACCCACTGCCCGGGATCCAAGAGACCCAGTACTTC.

This clonotype showed up just a few times. The V gene is TRBV7-2, the J gene TRBJ2-5; D might be TRBD1 (6 bases). The CDR3 has 14 residues. Germline V CDR1 and CDR2: SGHTA, FQGNSA. Deletions cut 2 bases from V and 9 bases from J, with 16 bases between. This CDR3 reads CASSLMGQEFPQYF. DNA of the CDR3: TGTGCCAGCAGCTTAATGGGACAAGAATTCCCCCAGTACTTC.

The V and J genes are TRBV5-4 and TRBJ2-1, with TRBD2 matching 7 bases. The CDR3 is made up of 16 amino acids. Losses at the gene ends were 0 bases for V and 2 bases for J; bases not matched to a gene: 5. Germline V gene lookup returns CDR1 SGHNT and CDR2 YYREEE (reference sequence). The CDR3 spells CASSLGRGGTYNEQFF. As DNA, the CDR3 is TGTGCCAGCAGCTTGGGCCGGGGAGGGACCTACAATGAGCAGTTCTTC.

The V gene is TRBV11-3, the J gene TRBJ2-3, with a weak D call TRBD2 (6 bases). There are 17 residues in the CDR3. Germline V gene data show CDR1 as SGHNT and CDR2 as YENEEA. The V and J ends lost 0 bases and 4 bases respectively, with 17 bases between them. DNA of the CDR3: TGTGCCAGCAGCTTAGAATTGGGATGGGCGGGATCAGATACGCAGTATTTT. As protein: CASSLELGWAGSDTQYF. Using reference TRBV11-3 and TRBJ2-3 for the parts outside the CDR3, the full variable domain is EAGVVQSPRYKIIEKKQPVAFWCNPISGHNTLYWYLQNLGQGPELLIRYENEEAVDDSQLPKDRFSAERLKGVDSTLKIQPAELGDSAVYLCASSLELGWAGSDTQYFGPGTRLTVL.

This clonotype has a handful of counts. The chain links TRBV28 to TRBJ2-2; D may be TRBD2 (5 bases). Germline lookup yields CDR1 MDHEN and CDR2 SYDVKM. The V end lost 6 bases, the J end lost 4 bases, and 21 bases lay between the germline ends. The CDR3 is made up of 17 amino acids. The CDR3 DNA is TGTGCCAGCAGCTTAGGACGGGAACCATTACGCACCGGGGAGCTGTTTTTT. This gives the protein CASSLGREPLRTGELFF.

The V and J genes are TRBV7-8 and TRBJ2-6; D remains ambiguous. Trimming cost V 1 base and J 9 bases, with 7 bases left between them. From germline, CDR1 is SGHVS and CDR2 FQNEAQ. The CDR3 contains 13 residues. This CDR3 is CASSLEQFNVLTF. The CDR3 DNA sequence: TGTGCCAGCAGCTTAGAACAGTTCAACGTCCTGACTTTC.

The chain uses TRBV2 and TRBJ2-2; maybe TRBD2 (5 bases). The CDR3 extends over 13 amino acids. Trimming left V 6 bases short and J 5 bases short, with 10 bases between. CDR1 and CDR2 (germline): SNHLY, FYNNEI. In nucleotides, the CDR3 is TGTGCCAGCAGCGACCCGGGGACCGGGGAGCTGTTTTTT. Amino acids: CASSDPGTGELFF.

The V gene is TRBV11-1, the J gene TRBJ2-5; maybe TRBD1 (6 bases). Germline V gives CDR1 SGHAT, CDR2 FQDESV (reference sequence). The ends were cut back, 1 base at V and 1 base at J, with 10 bases in the middle. CDR3 size: 15 residues. The CDR3 DNA reads TGTGCCAGCAGCTTAGTCGGACAGATCCAAGAGACCCAGTACTTC. Translation: CASSLVGQIQETQYF.

This clonotype occurred many times. This sequence joins TRBV3-1 and TRBJ2-5; D gene unclear. The V and J ends lost 0 bases and 0 bases respectively, with 8 bases between them. Germline CDR1 and CDR2: LGHDT and YNNKEL (reference sequence). The length of the CDR3 is 15 residues. The CDR3 DNA sequence: TGTGCCAGCAGCCAAGATGGCGGATACCAAGAGACCCAGTACTTC. It specifies CASSQDGGYQETQYF.

This CDR3 reads CASSYRGQGLHYEQYF. CDR3 nucleotides: TGTGCCAGCAGTTACCGCGGACAGGGGCTACACTACGAGCAGTACTTC. The chain links TRBV6-2 or TRBV6-3 to TRBJ2-7; 9 bases align to TRBD1. Germline V gene sequence: CDR1 MNHEY, CDR2 SVGEGT. The CDR3 length is 16 residues. V lost 2 bases and J lost 3; bases outside the gene matches: 8.

The V and J genes are TRBV18 and TRBJ1-4; 7 bases are shared with TRBD1. This CDR3 is 17 amino acids long. V lost 3 bases and J lost 9; bases outside the gene matches: 16. Germline CDR1 is KGHSH and CDR2 is LQKENI. The CDR3 coding sequence is TGTGCCAGCTCACCCCCGACAAACAGGGGCCCCTTGAAAAAACTGTTTTTT. It encodes CASSPPTNRGPLKKLFF.

With respect to this clonotype: This may be a read error: a much more frequent sequence differs by one nucleotide. This sequence joins TRBV27 and TRBJ2-2; D unclear. V gave up 7 bases and J gave up 6 bases, with 12 bases separating them. Looked up from germline, CDR1 is MNHEY and CDR2 is SMNVEV (reference sequence). There are 13 residues in the CDR3. The chain's CDR3 is CASILGLSGELFF. The CDR3 DNA sequence: TGTGCCAGCATCCTAGGCCTATCCGGGGAGCTGTTTTTT.

This clonotype was picked up a small number of times. V usage is TRBV12-3 or TRBV12-4 and J usage is TRBJ1-6; D is ambiguous. The V and J ends lost 5 bases and 7 bases respectively, with 6 bases between them. The CDR3 loop spans 12 amino acids. The CDR3 here is CASSTSNSPLHF. CDR3 DNA sequence: TGTGCCAGCAGTACAAGCAATTCACCCCTCCACTTT.

This chain connects TRBV5-1 to TRBJ1-5; D unresolved. In germline, CDR1 is SGHRS, CDR2 YFSETQ. CDR3 size: 16 residues. Between the trimmed V and J ends, which lost 0 bases and 2 bases, there was a span of 12 bases. The CDR3 is CASSLDGSSGNQPQHF. In DNA form, the CDR3 reads TGCGCCAGCAGCTTGGATGGCAGCAGCGGCAATCAGCCCCAGCATTTT.

The rearrangement links TRBV28 to TRBJ2-5; D gene unclear. The CDR3 has 13 amino acids. Per germline, CDR1 MDHEN and CDR2 SYDVKM. V was pared by 9 bases and J by 5 bases, with 16 bases between. CDR3 protein: CASTAGHVETQYF. DNA for the CDR3: TGTGCCAGTACCGCTGGGCATGTGGAGACCCAGTACTTC.

A few counts support this clonotype. The chain links TRBV15 to TRBJ2-3; 7 nucleotides align to TRBD2. The CDR3 consists of 14 residues. The J segment lost 0 bases and the V segment lost 7 bases, leaving 4 bases of the junction unmatched. Germline values: CDR1 LNHNV, CDR2 YYDKDF (reference sequence). CDR3: CATKGTTSTDTQYF. The CDR3 DNA sequence: TGTGCCACCAAGGGGACTACTAGCACAGATACGCAGTATTTT.

V is TRBV5-6 and J is TRBJ2-1; D may be TRBD1 or TRBD2 (6 bases each). Trimming took off 3 bases at V and 8 bases at J, with 15 bases between the two ends. Germline V gene lookup returns CDR1 SGHDT and CDR2 YYEEEE. The CDR3 totals 14 residues. The CDR3 DNA follows: TGTGCCAGCAGCTCCCCGCTGGGGGGCGATGAGCAGTTCTTC. Its protein is CASSSPLGGDEQFF.

The J gene is TRBJ2-7, the V gene TRBV12-3 or TRBV12-4, with 8 positions matching TRBD1. Trimming cost V 7 bases and J 4 bases; bases outside gene matches: 15. This CDR3 has 16 amino acids. The CDR3 nucleotides read TGTGCCAGCACCAGAGGGGCTCAGGGGGCAAGGTACGAGCAGTACTTC. Protein: CASTRGAQGARYEQYF.

A few counts support this clonotype. This rearrangement joins TRBV30 to TRBJ2-1, with D unresolved. Between the trimmed V and J ends, which lost 1 base and 11 bases, there was a span of 9 bases. This CDR3 is built from 11 residues. Germline assignment: CDR1 GTSNPN and CDR2 SVGIG (reference sequence). Written as DNA, the CDR3 is TGTGCCTGGAGTGACCAGCCCAAGCAGTTCTTC. It codes for CAWSDQPKQFF.

This clonotype was found a few times. The rearrangement uses TRBV19 and TRBJ2-2, with 8 bases fitting TRBD1. The germline V gene encodes CDR1 LNHDA and CDR2 SQIVND (reference sequence). The V and J ends lost 5 bases and 4 bases, in that order; junction bases with no gene match: 6. CDR3 length equals 15 residues. The CDR3, as DNA: TGTGCCAGTAGTGCCGACAGGGGTATCACCGGGGAGCTGTTTTTT. This gives the protein CASSADRGITGELFF.

This clonotype has only a few counts. The chain is built from TRBV15 and TRBJ1-2; 9 bases are a match to TRBD1. The germline CDR1 and CDR2 sequences are LNHNV and YYDKDF (reference sequence). The CDR3 runs 15 residues. V lost 0 bases to trimming and J lost 7 bases; unmatched junction nucleotides: 6. CDR3 sequence: CATSRDTGGQSGYTF. The CDR3 DNA reads as TGTGCCACCAGCAGAGACACAGGGGGCCAGAGTGGCTACACCTTC. Combining the CDR3 with reference TRBV15 and TRBJ1-2 gives the whole variable domain DAMVIQNPRYQVTQFGKPVTLSCSQTLNHNVMYWYQQKSSQAPKLLFHYYDKDFNNEADTPDNFQSRRPNTSFCFLDIRSPGLGDTAMYLCATSRDTGGQSGYTFGSGTRLTVV.

V and J are TRBV11-2 and TRBJ2-5; D unresolved. Trimming left V 5 bases short and J 5 bases short, with 18 bases between. The CDR3 consists of 15 residues. Germline assignment: CDR1 SGHAT and CDR2 FQNNGV. CDR3 coding DNA: TGTGCCAGCAGCCTCGTTTGGGGTTTTAGGGAGACCCAGTACTTC. Protein: CASSLVWGFRETQYF.

The V and J genes are TRBV5-5 and TRBJ2-3, with 7 bases matching TRBD1. Germline V gene data show CDR1 as SGHKS and CDR2 as YYEKEE (reference sequence). V trimming: 4 bases; J trimming: 4 bases; junction bases outside the gene matches: 3. There are 13 residues in the CDR3. In nucleotides, the CDR3 is TGTGCCAGCAGCGGTCAGGGGGCAGATACGCAGTATTTT. It is translated as CASSGQGADTQYF.

This clonotype occurred many times. V usage is TRBV12-3 or TRBV12-4 and J usage is TRBJ2-1; D is ambiguous. There are 12 residues in the CDR3. Trimming pared 3 bases from V and 3 bases from J, leaving 3 bases between. CDR3 sequence: CASSFSYNEQFF. CDR3 bases: TGTGCCAGCAGTTTTAGCTACAATGAGCAGTTCTTC.

This clonotype has only a few counts. The gene calls are TRBV19 and TRBJ1-1, with unresolved D. Germline V gene sequence: CDR1 LNHDA, CDR2 SQIVND (reference sequence). This CDR3 is built from 15 residues. Trimming shortened V by 3 bases and J by 4 bases, and 15 bases separated the two germline ends. DNA for the CDR3: TGTGCCAGTAGTATCCGAAGGGCTAGCGGCACTGAAGCTTTCTTT. Protein product: CASSIRRASGTEAFF.

V gene TRBV20-1 combines with J gene TRBJ1-5; D is perhaps TRBD1 (5 bases). The CDR3 sequence is 13 residues long. Trimming took 6 bases from V and 1 from J, leaving 10 bases between them. CDR1 and CDR2 from the germline V gene are DFQATT and SNEGSKA (reference sequence). CDR3 residues: CSAHRDSNQPQHF. CDR3 DNA: TGCAGTGCCCACCGGGACAGCAATCAGCCCCAGCATTTT.